This T cell receptor (beta chain) was profiled in a study of cytomegalovirus exposure and HLA in healthy donors. Trimming cost V 6 bases and J 3 bases; bases outside gene matches: 1. CDR3 length: 13 amino acids. Germline CDR1 ENHRY, CDR2 SYGVKD. The PCR used 60 Vbeta and 13 Jbeta primers. Sequencing used immunoSEQ multiplex PCR; TCRdb keeps in-frame clones, though not all of them. The sample gives 45,000 to 65,000 clones, roughly 80% of which show up once; about 3.3% is in the top ten. The source of this sequence is a woman aged 40 to 55 in good health and CMV-seropositive. The source material was PBMCs. The J gene is TRBJ1-2, the V gene TRBV10-3; 10 nucleotides agree with TRBD1. The CDR3 region has the DNA TGTGCCATCAGGGGGACAGGGGACTATGGCTACACCTTC. Residues: CAIRGTGDYGYTF.